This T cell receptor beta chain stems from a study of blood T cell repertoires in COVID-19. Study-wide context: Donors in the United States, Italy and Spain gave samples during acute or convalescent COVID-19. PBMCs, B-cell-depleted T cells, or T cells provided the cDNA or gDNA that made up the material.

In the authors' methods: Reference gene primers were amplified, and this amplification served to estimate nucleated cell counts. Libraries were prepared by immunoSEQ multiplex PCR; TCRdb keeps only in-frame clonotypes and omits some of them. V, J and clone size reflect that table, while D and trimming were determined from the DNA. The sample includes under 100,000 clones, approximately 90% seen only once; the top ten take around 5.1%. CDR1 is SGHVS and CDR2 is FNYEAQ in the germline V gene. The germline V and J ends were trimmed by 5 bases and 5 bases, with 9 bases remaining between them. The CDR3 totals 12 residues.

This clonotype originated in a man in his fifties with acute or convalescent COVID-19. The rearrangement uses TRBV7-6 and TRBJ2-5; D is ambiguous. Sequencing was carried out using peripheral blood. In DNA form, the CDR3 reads TGTGCCAGCAGCCACTGGGCGGAGACCCAGTACTTC. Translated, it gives CASSHWAETQYF.